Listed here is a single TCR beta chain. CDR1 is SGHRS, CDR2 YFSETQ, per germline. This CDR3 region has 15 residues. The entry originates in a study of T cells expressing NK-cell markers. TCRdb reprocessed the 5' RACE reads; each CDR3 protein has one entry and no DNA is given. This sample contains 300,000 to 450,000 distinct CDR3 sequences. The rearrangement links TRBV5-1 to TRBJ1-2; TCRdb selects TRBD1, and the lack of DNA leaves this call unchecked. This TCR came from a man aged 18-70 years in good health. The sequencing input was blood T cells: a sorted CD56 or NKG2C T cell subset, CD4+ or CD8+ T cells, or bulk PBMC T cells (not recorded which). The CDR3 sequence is CASSLEGQGGYGYTF.